This TCR beta chain was observed in a study of blood T cell repertoires in COVID-19. This table comes from immunoSEQ multiplex PCR, and its TCRdb copy is limited to in-frame clones, with some not included. The profile shows approximately 80,000 clones, roughly 91% of them singletons. Germline-derived CDR1 and CDR2 are MDHEN and SYDVKM. The CDR3 is 14 residues long. As to this clone: The junction differs from germline at one of its ends, possibly a read error.

The chain recombines TRBV28 with TRBJ2-5; D remains unclear. Sequenced sample: peripheral blood. This sequence originates from a woman between 45 and 60 years old in a cohort sampled during active COVID-19. In DNA form, the CDR3 reads TGTGCCAGCAACCTCCGAGGCGTACAAGAGGCCCAGTACTTC. Translation: CASNLRGVQEAQYF.